This T cell receptor (beta chain) was observed in a study of cytomegalovirus exposure and HLA in healthy donors. With 60 Vbeta and 13 Jbeta primers, the PCR was carried out. Generated by immunoSEQ multiplex PCR, the TCRdb table keeps only in-frame clones and is missing some. The profile shows around 170,000 clones, less than 75% of them singletons. In germline, CDR1 is LNHDA, CDR2 SQIVND (reference sequence). The CDR3 runs to 17 residues. V lost 6 bases to trimming and J lost 5 bases; unmatched junction nucleotides: 16. Overall study results and limits: An analysis done earlier found most TCR beta V segments productive about 87% or about 30% of the time. Equally common other TCR beta chains were less clonally expanded than HLA-associated ones, a later analysis found. Later analysis identified about 18,000 TCR beta sequences associated with HLA alleles, using a false discovery rate threshold of 0.05. Immune exposure information comprised only CMV serostatus.

This clone has only one observation. Its cognate antigen is unknown. The clonotype was recovered from a girl between 5 and 17 years old in good health and CMV-seronegative. The chain employs TRBV19 and TRBJ1-5; 7 positions match TRBD1. The sequenced sample was PBMCs. The CDR3 sequence is CASSQPGQFGQHQPQHF. CDR3 DNA sequence: TGTGCCAGTAGCCAGCCGGGACAGTTTGGGCAGCATCAGCCCCAGCATTTT.